This T cell receptor (beta chain) is drawn from a study of T cells in Graves' hyperthyroidism and ophthalmopathy. Regions amplified from RNA transcripts were the TCR beta CDR3 regions. Primed by the HTBI set, a first-round RT-PCR was run on the TCR CDR3. TCRdb reanalysed the multiplex PCR reads using MiXCR and keeps one entry per CDR3 protein. Here the sample spans roughly 350,000 distinct CDR3 sequences, roughly 13% being singletons. This clonotype showed up many times. V lost 6 bases and J 0 bases, leaving 18 bases between the germline ends. The germline V gene has CDR1 SGHDT and CDR2 YYEEEE. The CDR3 is 16 amino acids.

The source material was blood. J is TRBJ1-1 and V is TRBV5-6; possibly TRBD1 for D (5 bases). This clonotype was obtained from a woman between 40 and 55 years old with Graves' ophthalmopathy. The CDR3 DNA sequence: TGTGCCAGCACCCCGAAATGGGGCACATTGAACACTGAAGCTTTCTTT. Its protein is CASTPKWGTLNTEAFF.